A selection of T cell receptor beta chains follows, all from one sample in a study of blood T cells in healthy people across ages. TCRdb used MiXCR to reprocess the 5' RACE reads, holding one entry per CDR3 protein. The profile shows hundreds of thousands of distinct CDR3 sequences, 25% of them singletons. This sample was also put to use in a study of T cells of mothers and their children.

The sequenced material came from blood. The receptor source for this set is a boy under 18 in good health. CDR3s include the opening cysteine and the closing phenylalanine or tryptophan. The D gene is left open where the match is weak. Clone size, where shown, is once, few, many, or a class for clones that have expanded.

TRBJ1-2	NA	TRBD1	TRBV20-1	TGCAGTGCTAGACCAAGACAGGGTGACTATGGCTACACCTTC	CSARPRQGDYGYTF
TRBJ1-2	NA	NA	TRBV7-9	TGTGCCAGCAGCTCAGGGCTCTGGGACTATGGCTACACCTTC	CASSSGLWDYGYTF
TRBJ2-3	few	NA	TRBV18	TGTGCCAGCTCTCCCGACACCACAGATACGCAGTATTTT	CASSPDTTDTQYF
TRBJ1-2	few	TRBD1	TRBV7-2	TGTGCCAGCTCAACACAGGGGGCTTACTATGGCTACACCTTC	CASSTQGAYYGYTF
TRBJ2-5	few	NA	TRBV13	TGTGCCAGCAGCTTCAGCACCGGGACTGAGTACCAAGAGACCCAGTACTTC	CASSFSTGTEYQETQYF
TRBJ2-5	few	NA	TRBV10-3	TGTGCCATCAGTGCCTTGTTGGGGCAGGGGGGCCAAGAGACCCAGTACTTC	CAISALLGQGGQETQYF
TRBJ2-5	NA	NA	TRBV7-3	TGTGCCAGCAGCTTATCTCCGGGGCTTCCAGAGACCCAGTACTTC	CASSLSPGLPETQYF
TRBJ1-4	many	NA	TRBV5-1	TGCGCCAGCAGCTTCGGGACTGGGAATGAAAAACTGTTTTTT	CASSFGTGNEKLFF
TRBJ2-2	NA	TRBD2	TRBV29-1	TGCAGCGCTCTAGCGGCGAACACCGGGGAGCTGTTTTTT	CSALAANTGELFF
TRBJ1-4	NA	NA	TRBV7-2	TGTGCCAGCAGCGTCTCTTCTACTAATGAAAAACTGTTTTTT	CASSVSSTNEKLFF
TRBJ2-4	NA	TRBD2	TRBV6-2/TRBV6-3	TGTGCCAGCAAGGGACTAGCGGGAGCAGGGGAGGCCAAAAACATTCAGTACTTC	CASKGLAGAGEAKNIQYF
TRBJ1-5	NA	NA	TRBV6-1	TGTGCCGCTCGAGGGGCAGGCGCTAGGGTCCAGCATTTT	CAARGAGARVQHF
TRBJ2-3	NA	NA	TRBV5-5	TGTGCCAGCAGCTTGGCCCCCCCCCGGGGGTTGGGCACAGATACGCAGTATTTT	CASSLAPPRGLGTDTQYF
TRBJ2-4	NA	NA	TRBV5-1	TGCGCCAGCAGCTTGGGCACGGGATTGAAAAACATTCAGTACTTC	CASSLGTGLKNIQYF
TRBJ1-1	NA	NA	TRBV28	TGTGCCAGCAGAGATGCCCGCCGCCGGCACCCGAACACTGAAGCTTTCTTT	CASRDARRRHPNTEAFF
TRBJ1-6	few	NA	TRBV5-5	TGTGCCAGCAGCTTCGCAGGAGTTTCTTTATATAATTCACCCCTCCACTTT	CASSFAGVSLYNSPLHF
TRBJ2-1	NA	NA	TRBV7-2	TGTGCCAGCAGCGAACGGTCTGGTTACAATGAGCAGTTCTTC	CASSERSGYNEQFF
TRBJ1-2	NA	NA	TRBV12-5	TGTGCTAGTGGTTTGGTACTGGACGAACACGCGGCGTATGGCTACACCTTC	CASGLVLDEHAAYGYTF
TRBJ2-7	NA	NA	TRBV29-1	TGCGGCGTTGAATTCCCCGGGACCATGAAAGTCTACGAGCAGTACTTC	CGVEFPGTMKVYEQYF